Listed here are 11 T cell receptor beta chains from one sample, sequenced in a study of blood T cell repertoires in COVID-19. Produced via immunoSEQ multiplex PCR; TCRdb's table is partial and in-frame only. The table shows approximately 77,000 clones, with more than 80% occurring only once. Input material: peripheral blood. These receptors were obtained from a woman in her seventies with acute or convalescent COVID-19.

The rearrangement joins TRBV7-2 to TRBJ2-5; 7 bases align to TRBD2. Per germline, CDR1 SGHTA and CDR2 FQGNSA. V was pared by 4 bases and J by 4 bases, with 6 bases of the junction left unmatched. This CDR3 has 14 residues. The CDR3 is CASSSLAVSETQYF. The CDR3, as DNA: TGTGCCAGCAGCTCGCTAGCGGTCTCAGAGACCCAGTACTTC.

This clone came up once. The genes are TRBV15 and TRBJ2-3, with TRBD2 matching over 9 bases. Unmatched junction bases numbered 15, after V lost 1 base and J lost 4 bases. The CDR3 has 19 amino acids. The V gene's germline CDR1 is LNHNV and CDR2 YYDKDF (reference sequence). DNA of the CDR3: TGTGCCACCAGCAGAGTTGGCGGGGGGGCTACCCTTGACGCAGATACGCAGTATTTT. Protein: CATSRVGGGATLDADTQYF.

The chain links TRBV9 to TRBJ2-2, with 9 bases identical to TRBD1. The CDR3 totals 15 residues. The germline gives CDR1 SGDLS, CDR2 YYNGEE. After removal of 3 bases from V and 3 bases from J, the junction contained 3 bases not matched to a gene. The CDR3 loop is CASSATGGDTGELFF. The CDR3 DNA sequence: TGTGCCAGCAGCGCGACAGGGGGGGACACCGGGGAGCTGTTTTTT.

V gene TRBV29-1 combines with J gene TRBJ1-1; D is possibly TRBD1 (6 bases). Trimming cost V 7 bases and J 3 bases, with 12 bases left between them. The germline V gene encodes CDR1 SQVTM and CDR2 ANQGSEA. The CDR3 spans 12 residues. This CDR3 is CSDRERYTEAFF. Written as DNA, the CDR3 is TGCAGCGACAGGGAGCGGTACACTGAAGCTTTCTTT.

The rearrangement links TRBV12-3 or TRBV12-4 to TRBJ1-5, with D perhaps matching TRBD1 (5 bases). Trimming removed 4 bases from V and 4 bases from J, with 8 bases in between. The CDR3 sequence is 13 residues long. CDR3 in amino acids: CASSSPGNQPQHF. CDR3 bases: TGTGCCAGCAGTTCCCCAGGGAATCAGCCCCAGCATTTT.

V is TRBV3-1 (or the pseudogene TRBV3-2) and J is TRBJ1-2, with D perhaps matching TRBD1 (6 bases). The CDR3 extends over 16 amino acids. V was clipped by 0 bases and J by 7 bases, with 18 bases between them. Germline loops: CDR1 LGHDT, CDR2 YNNKEL (reference sequence). The CDR3 nucleotides read TGTGCCAGCAGCCAAGATTACCAGGGGCAGGGCTTTGGCTACACCTTC. This codes for CASSQDYQGQGFGYTF.

The chain links TRBV4-1 to TRBJ1-5; D remains ambiguous. The CDR3 runs to 15 residues. Germline lookup yields CDR1 MGHRA and CDR2 YSYEKL. The ends were cut back, 0 bases at V and 3 bases at J, with 9 bases in the middle. The CDR3 spells CASSQDRSYNQPQHF. The CDR3 DNA is TGCGCCAGCAGCCAAGATCGCAGTTACAATCAGCCCCAGCATTTT.

This rearrangement joins TRBV27 to TRBJ1-6; 8 nucleotides align to TRBD1. V lost 4 bases, J lost 7 bases, and 3 bases stayed unmatched. Germline values: CDR1 MNHEY, CDR2 SMNVEV (reference sequence). The CDR3 consists of 14 residues. The CDR3 DNA reads TGTGCCAGCAGTTCCGGACAGGGAAATTCACCCCTCCACTTT. Protein sequence: CASSSGQGNSPLHF.

V is TRBV7-3 and J is TRBJ1-1, with no clear D. The ends were cut back, 5 bases at V and 0 bases at J, with 7 bases in the middle. This CDR3 has 13 amino acids. Germline CDR1 is SGHTA and CDR2 is FQGTGA. The CDR3 reads CASSPQVNTEAFF. In DNA form, the CDR3 reads TGTGCCAGCAGCCCCCAGGTGAACACTGAAGCTTTCTTT.

The genes are TRBV19 and TRBJ1-6; 8 bases agree with TRBD1. V shed 5 bases and J 3 bases; nucleotides not matched to a gene: 6. Germline-derived CDR1 and CDR2 are LNHDA and SQIVND (reference sequence). The CDR3 totals 16 residues. The CDR3 DNA reads TGTGCCAGTAGTGTAACAGGGGGTTTCTATAATTCACCCCTCCACTTT. This sequence encodes CASSVTGGFYNSPLHF.

The J gene is TRBJ1-3, the V gene TRBV19; 7 bases line up with TRBD1. J lost 2 bases, V lost 5 bases, and 12 bases had no gene match. This CDR3 comprises 17 residues. Germline CDR1 is LNHDA and CDR2 is SQIVND (reference sequence). The CDR3, as DNA: TGTGCCAGTAGTTTTACTTCAGGGGGGATTCCTGGAAACACCATATATTTT. Translation: CASSFTSGGIPGNTIYF. Combining the CDR3 with reference TRBV19 and TRBJ1-3 gives the whole variable domain DGGITQSPKYLFRKEGQNVTLSCEQNLNHDAMYWYRQDPGQGLRLIYYSQIVNDFQKGDIAEGYSVSREKKESFPLTVTSAQKNPTAFYLCASSFTSGGIPGNTIYFGEGSWLTVV.